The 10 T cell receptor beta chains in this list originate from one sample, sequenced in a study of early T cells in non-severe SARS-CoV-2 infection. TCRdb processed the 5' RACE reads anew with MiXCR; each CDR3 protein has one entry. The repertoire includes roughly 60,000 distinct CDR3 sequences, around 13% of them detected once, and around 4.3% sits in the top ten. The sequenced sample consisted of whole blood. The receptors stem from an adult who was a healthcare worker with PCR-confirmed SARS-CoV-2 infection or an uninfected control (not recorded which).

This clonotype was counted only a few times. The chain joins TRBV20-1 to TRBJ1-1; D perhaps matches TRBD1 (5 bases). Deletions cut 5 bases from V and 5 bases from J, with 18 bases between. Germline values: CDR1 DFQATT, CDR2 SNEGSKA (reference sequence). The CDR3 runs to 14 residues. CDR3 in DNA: TGCAGTGCTGACCCGGGACCCCGACGGACTGAAGCTTTCTTT. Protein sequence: CSADPGPRRTEAFF.

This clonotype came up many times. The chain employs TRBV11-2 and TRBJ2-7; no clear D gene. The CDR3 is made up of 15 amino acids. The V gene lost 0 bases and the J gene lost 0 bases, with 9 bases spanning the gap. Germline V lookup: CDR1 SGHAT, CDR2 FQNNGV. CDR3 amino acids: CASSLDVGGSYEQYF. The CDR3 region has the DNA TGTGCCAGCAGCTTAGACGTGGGCGGCTCCTACGAGCAGTACTTC. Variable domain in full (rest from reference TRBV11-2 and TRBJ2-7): EAGVAQSPRYKIIEKRQSVAFWCNPISGHATLYWYQQILGQGPKLLIQFQNNGVVDDSQLPKDRFSAERLKGVDSTLKIQPAKLEDSAVYLCASSLDVGGSYEQYFGPGTRLTVT.

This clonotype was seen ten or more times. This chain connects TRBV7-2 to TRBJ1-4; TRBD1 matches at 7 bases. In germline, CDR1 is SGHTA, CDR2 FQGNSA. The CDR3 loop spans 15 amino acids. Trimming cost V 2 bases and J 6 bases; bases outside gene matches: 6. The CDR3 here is CASSLLWDSDEKLFF. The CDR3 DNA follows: TGTGCCAGCAGCTTATTATGGGACAGTGATGAAAAACTGTTTTTT.

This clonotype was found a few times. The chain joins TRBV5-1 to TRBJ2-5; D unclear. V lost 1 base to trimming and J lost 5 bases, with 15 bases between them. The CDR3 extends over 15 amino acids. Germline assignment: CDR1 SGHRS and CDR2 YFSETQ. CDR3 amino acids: CASSLTNAGQETQYF. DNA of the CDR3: TGCGCCAGCAGCTTGACGAACGCCGGCCAGGAGACCCAGTACTTC.

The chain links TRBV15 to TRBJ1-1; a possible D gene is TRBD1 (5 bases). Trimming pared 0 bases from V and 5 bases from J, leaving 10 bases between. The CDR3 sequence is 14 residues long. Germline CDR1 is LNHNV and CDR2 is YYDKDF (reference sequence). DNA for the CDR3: TGTGCCACCAGCAGAGACGGCAGGGATACTGAAGCTTTCTTT. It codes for CATSRDGRDTEAFF.

This CDR3 reads CASTQAGSNQPQHF. The CDR3 DNA sequence: TGTGCCAGCACCCAAGCAGGTAGCAATCAGCCCCAGCATTTT. This chain links TRBV27 with TRBJ1-5; no clear D. Between the trimmed V and J ends, which lost 7 bases and 0 bases, there was a span of 10 bases. Germline values: CDR1 MNHEY, CDR2 SMNVEV (reference sequence). The CDR3 covers 14 residues.

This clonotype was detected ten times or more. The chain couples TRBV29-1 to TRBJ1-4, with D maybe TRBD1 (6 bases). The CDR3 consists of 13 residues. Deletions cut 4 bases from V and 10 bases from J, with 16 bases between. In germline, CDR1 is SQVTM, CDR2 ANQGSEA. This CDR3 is CSVGGQGPGKLFF. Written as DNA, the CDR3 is TGCAGCGTTGGGGGGCAGGGCCCAGGAAAACTGTTTTTT.

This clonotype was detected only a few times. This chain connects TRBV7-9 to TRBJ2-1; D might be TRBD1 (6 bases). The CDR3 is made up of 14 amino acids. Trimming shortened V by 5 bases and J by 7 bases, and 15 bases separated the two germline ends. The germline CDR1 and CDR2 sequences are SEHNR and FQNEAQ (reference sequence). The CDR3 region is CASSPRGGWNEQFF. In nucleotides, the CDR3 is TGTGCCAGCAGCCCTCGAGGGGGATGGAATGAGCAGTTCTTC.

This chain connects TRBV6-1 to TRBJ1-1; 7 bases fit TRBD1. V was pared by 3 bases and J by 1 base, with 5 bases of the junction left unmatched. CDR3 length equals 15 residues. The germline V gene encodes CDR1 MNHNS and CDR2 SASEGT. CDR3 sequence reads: CASSERGTENTEAFF. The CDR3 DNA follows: TGTGCCAGCAGTGAGCGAGGGACAGAGAACACTGAAGCTTTCTTT.

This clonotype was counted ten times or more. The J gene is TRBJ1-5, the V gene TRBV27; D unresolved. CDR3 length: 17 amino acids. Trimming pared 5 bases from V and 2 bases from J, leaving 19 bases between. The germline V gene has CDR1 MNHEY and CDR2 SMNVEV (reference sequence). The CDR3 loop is CASSRGNVPIGNQPQHF. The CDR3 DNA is TGTGCCAGCAGTCGAGGGAACGTCCCTATTGGCAATCAGCCCCAGCATTTT.